These 27 T cell receptor beta chains were all obtained from the same sample, sequenced in a study of T cells after yellow fever vaccination (dated 2019 in TCRdb). The treatment or condition tag for this specimen amounts to: live attenuated yellow fever vaccine strain. Libraries were built with 5' RACE. TCRdb shows the sequencer as Illumina HiSeq 2500. The public reads were run again by TCRdb, first through fastp at Q25 and then through MiXCR, and only productive beta chains were kept. Every entry covers one CDR3 protein and lists the most common genes and DNA from its rows. This sample gives around 610,000 distinct CDR3 sequences in total; approximately 13% of them show up just once. The ten most abundant clones make up 11% to 15% of the sample. The specimen was PBMCs, collected on the day of the yellow fever booster vaccination. Source of these receptors: a man aged 25-40 years who received the YFV17D yellow fever vaccine.

The chain carries TRBV10-3 and TRBJ2-1, with 10 bases aligning to TRBD2. The CDR3 consists of 14 residues. Germline V gene sequence: CDR1 ENHRY, CDR2 SYGVKD. Unmatched junction bases numbered 5, after V lost 6 bases and J lost 6 bases. The CDR3 spells CAISRAGGGNEQFF. CDR3 in DNA: TGTGCCATCAGCCGAGCGGGAGGGGGCAATGAGCAGTTCTTC.

The rearrangement joins TRBV9 to TRBJ2-1; 7 bases agree with TRBD1. This CDR3 has 18 residues. In germline, CDR1 is SGDLS, CDR2 YYNGEE. After removal of 6 bases from V and 8 bases from J, the junction contained 23 bases not matched to a gene. CDR3 region: CASNMAPGERGRFYEQFF. CDR3 DNA: TGTGCCAGCAACATGGCCCCTGGGGAGAGGGGGCGGTTTTATGAGCAGTTCTTC.

The chain combines TRBV19 with TRBJ2-7; D gene unclear. Germline CDR1 is LNHDA and CDR2 is SQIVND (reference sequence). Trimming removed 3 bases from V and 6 bases from J, with 9 bases in between. This CDR3 has 12 residues. CDR3 in amino acids: CASSIGRGEQYF. The CDR3 DNA reads as TGTGCCAGTAGTATCGGGCGAGGCGAGCAGTACTTC.

This clonotype showed up just a few times. The chain joins TRBV20-1 to TRBJ2-7; possibly TRBD1 for D (6 bases). Germline loops: CDR1 DFQATT, CDR2 SNEGSKA (reference sequence). The CDR3 sequence is 13 residues long. V was clipped by 7 bases and J by 2 bases, with 15 bases between them. CDR3 amino acids: CSVGPGHPYEQYF. CDR3 sequence (DNA): TGCAGTGTTGGTCCGGGACACCCCTACGAGCAGTACTTC.

The rearrangement links TRBV18 to TRBJ1-4; no clear D gene. The CDR3 is 15 residues long. The germline V gene encodes CDR1 KGHSH and CDR2 LQKENI. Trimming took off 6 bases at V and 0 bases at J, with 11 bases between the two ends. This CDR3 is CASSQVASTNEKLFF. The CDR3 coding sequence is TGTGCCAGCTCCCAAGTTGCTTCAACTAATGAAAAACTGTTTTTT.

This clonotype turned up a few times. V and J are TRBV6-5 and TRBJ2-7, with 7 bases aligning to TRBD2. The CDR3 spans 11 residues. The germline V gene encodes CDR1 MNHEY and CDR2 SVGAGI. V shed 8 bases and J 4 bases; nucleotides not matched to a gene: 2. CDR3 in DNA: TGTGCCAGCGGGCGGGAGTACGAGCAGTACTTC. Encoded protein: CASGREYEQYF.

This clonotype has only a few counts. The rearrangement joins TRBV9 to TRBJ2-2, with 7 bases matching TRBD1. The CDR3 covers 15 residues. Trimming removed 3 bases from V and 6 bases from J; junction bases left unmatched: 8. Germline CDR1 is SGDLS and CDR2 is YYNGEE. CDR3 sequence: CASSANRGRAGELFF. For the CDR3, the DNA is TGTGCCAGCAGCGCTAACAGGGGTAGGGCCGGGGAGCTGTTTTTT. Using reference TRBV9 and TRBJ2-2 for the parts outside the CDR3, the full variable domain is DSGVTQTPKHLITATGQRVTLRCSPRSGDLSVYWYQQSLDQGLQFLIQYYNGEERAKGNILERFSAQQFPDLHSELNLSSLELGDSALYFCASSANRGRAGELFFGEGSRLTVL.

In this sample, this clonotype turned up a few times. The rearrangement joins TRBV20-1 to TRBJ2-5; D remains unclear. Germline V gene lookup returns CDR1 DFQATT and CDR2 SNEGSKA (reference sequence). V dropped 3 bases and J dropped 10 bases, with 15 bases sitting between them. The CDR3 covers 12 residues. CDR3 protein: CSASVDPQHQYF. The CDR3 DNA follows: TGCAGTGCTAGTGTCGACCCGCAACACCAGTACTTC.

A few counts support this clonotype. The CDR3 DNA sequence: TGTGCCAGCAGCCCCAAGGATTCGGTAGTCTACTCCTACGAGCAGTACTTC. Translation: CASSPKDSVVYSYEQYF. The chain combines TRBV9 with TRBJ2-7; D not resolved. The CDR3 totals 17 residues. Germline V gene lookup returns CDR1 SGDLS and CDR2 YYNGEE. The V end was cut by 4 bases, the J end by 0 bases, with 20 bases between.

This clonotype turned up a few times. The chain links TRBV28 to TRBJ1-2; tentative D call: TRBD1 (6 bases). This CDR3 has 17 amino acids. Trimming removed 2 bases at V and 1 base at J, with 17 bases between. Germline CDR1 is MDHEN and CDR2 is SYDVKM. CDR3 sequence reads: CASSLGGPPVGNYGYTF. CDR3 in DNA: TGTGCCAGCAGTTTAGGGGGGCCACCGGTCGGTAACTATGGCTACACCTTC.

The J gene is TRBJ2-7, the V gene TRBV6-5, with 8 bases lining up with TRBD1. This CDR3 contains 14 residues. Germline lookup yields CDR1 MNHEY and CDR2 SVGAGI. V shed 0 bases and J 2 bases; nucleotides not matched to a gene: 0. The CDR3 sequence: CASSYSDRAYEQYF. The CDR3 coding sequence is TGTGCCAGCAGTTACTCGGACAGGGCCTACGAGCAGTACTTC.

The chain employs TRBV5-1 and TRBJ2-1; D gene unclear. This CDR3 spans 12 amino acids. In germline, CDR1 is SGHRS, CDR2 YFSETQ. The ends were cut back, 4 bases at V and 10 bases at J, with 12 bases in the middle. CDR3 nucleotides: TGCGCCAGCAGCCCCGGAACTTGGGAGCAGTTCTTC. Translation: CASSPGTWEQFF.

This clonotype showed up just a few times. The rearrangement links TRBV12-3 or TRBV12-4 to TRBJ2-1; D gene uncertain. The V end lost 6 bases, the J end lost 7 bases, and 10 bases lay between the germline ends. This CDR3 comprises 12 residues. CDR3 protein: CASSQFFNEQFF. Here the CDR3 DNA reads TGTGCCAGCAGCCAGTTTTTTAATGAGCAGTTCTTC.

This clonotype was observed a few times. V usage is TRBV4-3 and J usage is TRBJ2-3, with unresolved D. CDR1 is LGHNA, CDR2 YSLEER, per germline. The CDR3 extends over 16 amino acids. V lost 0 bases and J 4 bases, leaving 14 bases between the germline ends. The CDR3 DNA reads as TGCGCCAGCAGCCAAGAGTATAAGGGCTTGTCAGATACGCAGTATTTT. Residues: CASSQEYKGLSDTQYF.

This sequence joins TRBV19 and TRBJ2-7; D is possibly TRBD1 or TRBD2 (5 bases each). Germline CDR1 is LNHDA and CDR2 is SQIVND (reference sequence). This CDR3 is 13 amino acids long. V shed 3 bases and J shed 5 bases, with 11 bases lying between them. The CDR3, as DNA: TGTGCCAGTAGTATCTCGGGACGTCACGAGCAGTACTTC. Protein product: CASSISGRHEQYF.

This clonotype was observed a few times. The chain combines TRBV29-1 with TRBJ2-1; D not resolved. This CDR3 contains 13 residues. Trimming took off 3 bases at V and 4 bases at J, with 10 bases between the two ends. The germline gives CDR1 SQVTM, CDR2 ANQGSEA. CDR3: CSVDLTRYNEQFF. The CDR3 nucleotides are TGCAGCGTTGATCTCACGAGGTACAATGAGCAGTTCTTC.

The gene calls are TRBV29-1 and TRBJ2-1; 9 bases align to TRBD2. Germline trimming cut 8 bases from V and 0 bases from J; bases unmatched to any gene: 11. Germline CDR1 reads SQVTM; CDR2 reads ANQGSEA. The CDR3 runs 16 residues. In DNA form, the CDR3 reads TGCAGCCTGATTAAGGGTAGCGGGAGCTCCTACAATGAGCAGTTCTTC. Translated: CSLIKGSGSSYNEQFF.

This chain connects TRBV6-1 to TRBJ2-1, with D perhaps TRBD2 (5 bases). This CDR3 is 15 amino acids long. Germline CDR1 MNHNS, CDR2 SASEGT. V lost 7 bases and J 2 bases, leaving 15 bases between the germline ends. The CDR3 region is CASTPRVAPYNEQFF. CDR3 DNA: TGTGCCAGCACCCCACGGGTAGCGCCCTACAATGAGCAGTTCTTC.

This clonotype was detected ten times or more. The chain has TRBV28 and TRBJ2-7; D unresolved. The CDR3 has 11 residues. The germline gives CDR1 MDHEN, CDR2 SYDVKM. Trimming removed 8 bases at V and 2 bases at J, with 7 bases between. The CDR3 loop is CASSTTYEQYF. CDR3 coding DNA: TGTGCCAGCTCGACGACCTACGAGCAGTACTTC.

This clonotype has just a few counts. The chain links TRBV20-1 to TRBJ2-3; D is ambiguous. The CDR3 runs 12 residues. The ends were cut back, 2 bases at V and 5 bases at J, with 8 bases in the middle. Per germline, CDR1 DFQATT and CDR2 SNEGSKA (reference sequence). The CDR3 bases are TGCAGTGCTAGACCAAACCAAGATACGCAGTATTTT. It yields the protein CSARPNQDTQYF.

In its sample, this clonotype was seen a few times. The chain carries TRBV5-1 and TRBJ2-2; no definite D call. V was pared by 0 bases and J by 7 bases, with 10 bases between. The CDR3 sequence is 14 residues long. Germline CDR1 is SGHRS and CDR2 is YFSETQ. The CDR3 region is CASSLALHVGELFF. The CDR3 DNA is TGCGCCAGCAGCTTGGCCTTGCATGTCGGGGAGCTGTTTTTT.

This clonotype was counted at least ten times. The chain has TRBV12-3 or TRBV12-4 and TRBJ2-2, with D perhaps TRBD2 (5 bases). CDR3 length equals 14 residues. The V gene lost 4 bases and the J gene lost 5 bases, with 11 bases spanning the gap. This chain's CDR3 is CASSSGLPTGELFF. In nucleotides, the CDR3 is TGTGCCAGCAGTTCCGGACTTCCAACCGGGGAGCTGTTTTTT.

This chain joins TRBV12-3 or TRBV12-4 and TRBJ2-1, with 8 bases identical to TRBD1. Trimming cost V 5 bases and J 4 bases; bases outside gene matches: 10. The CDR3 extends over 16 amino acids. The CDR3 DNA reads TGTGCCAGCAGTCTAGGAGGGCAGGGGGCATACAATGAGCAGTTCTTC. It specifies CASSLGGQGAYNEQFF.

V gene TRBV2 combines with J gene TRBJ2-7, with D possibly TRBD2 on 5 matching bases. The V and J ends lost 5 bases and 6 bases respectively, with 8 bases between them. CDR1 and CDR2 (germline): SNHLY, FYNNEI. This CDR3 has 11 residues. The chain's CDR3 is CASSRGFEQYF. The DNA of the CDR3 is TGTGCCAGCAGTCGAGGGTTCGAGCAGTACTTC.

The chain is built from TRBV29-1 and TRBJ2-3; TRBD1 might be the D (6 bases). The germline V gene encodes CDR1 SQVTM and CDR2 ANQGSEA. This CDR3 comprises 12 residues. V lost 7 bases and J lost 0, with 8 bases in between. The DNA of the CDR3 is TGCAGCGGCCAGGGGAGCACAGATACGCAGTATTTT. It translates to CSGQGSTDTQYF.

The V gene is TRBV10-3, the J gene TRBJ2-7; 7 positions match TRBD2. The V and J ends lost 7 bases and 5 bases, in that order; junction bases with no gene match: 2. Germline assignment: CDR1 ENHRY and CDR2 SYGVKD. CDR3 size: 11 residues. CDR3: CAIKGTNEQYF. DNA for the CDR3: TGTGCCATCAAGGGGACTAACGAGCAGTACTTC.

This clonotype was seen more than once but under ten times. The rearrangement joins TRBV7-2 to TRBJ2-1; D not resolved. From germline, CDR1 is SGHTA and CDR2 FQGNSA. Trimming took off 3 bases at V and 0 bases at J, with 9 bases between the two ends. This CDR3 is built from 15 residues. CDR3 nucleotides: TGTGCCAGCAGCTTGCTTATTAGCTCCTACAATGAGCAGTTCTTC. This translates into CASSLLISSYNEQFF. Full variable domain (remainder filled in from reference TRBV7-2 and TRBJ2-1): GAGVSQSPSNKVTEKGKDVELRCDPISGHTALYWYRQSLGQGLEFLIYFQGNSAPDKSGLPSDRFSAERTGGSVSTLTIQRTQQEDSAVYLCASSLLISSYNEQFFGPGTRLTVL.